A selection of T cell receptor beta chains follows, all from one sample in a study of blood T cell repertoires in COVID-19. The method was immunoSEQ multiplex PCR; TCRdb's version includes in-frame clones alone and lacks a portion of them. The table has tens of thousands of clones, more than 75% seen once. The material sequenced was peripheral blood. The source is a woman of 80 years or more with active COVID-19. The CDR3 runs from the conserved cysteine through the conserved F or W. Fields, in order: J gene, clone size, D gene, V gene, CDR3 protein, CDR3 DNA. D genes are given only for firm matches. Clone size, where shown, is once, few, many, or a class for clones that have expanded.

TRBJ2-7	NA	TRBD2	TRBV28	CASSLAGGGYEQYF	TGTGCCAGCAGTTTAGCGGGAGGTGGGTACGAGCAGTACTTC
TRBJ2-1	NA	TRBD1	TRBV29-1	CSVVGTGEIHEQFF	TGCAGCGTTGTGGGGACAGGGGAAATCCATGAGCAGTTCTTC
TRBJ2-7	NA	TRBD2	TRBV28	CASSSGITYEQYF	TGTGCCAGCAGTAGCGGGATTACCTACGAGCAGTACTTC
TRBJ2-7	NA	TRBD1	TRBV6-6	CATRRQGFYEQYF	TGTGCCACCAGACGACAGGGTTTCTACGAGCAGTACTTC
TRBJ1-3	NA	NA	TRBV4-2	CASSQDRVQRASGNTIYF	TGTGCCAGCAGCCAAGATCGGGTCCAACGCGCATCTGGAAACACCATATATTTT
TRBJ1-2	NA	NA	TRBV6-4	CASNNSRPYGYTF	TGTGCCAGCAACAACAGTCGTCCCTATGGCTACACCTTC
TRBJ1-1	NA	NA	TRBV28	CGAGGMNTEAFF	TGTGGGGCAGGAGGCATGAACACTGAAGCTTTCTTT
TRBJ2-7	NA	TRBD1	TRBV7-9	CASSYLGTGVYEQYF	TGTGCCAGCAGCTACTTAGGGACAGGGGTCTACGAGCAGTACTTC
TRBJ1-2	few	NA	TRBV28	CSGYGYTF	TGTTCAGGCTATGGCTACACCTTC
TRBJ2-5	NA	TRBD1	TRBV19	CASSIRGQRETQYF	TGTGCCAGTAGTATACGGGGACAGAGGGAGACCCAGTACTTC
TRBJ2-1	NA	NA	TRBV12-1	CASSFLDFPGGNEQFF	TGTGCCAGCAGCTTTTTAGACTTCCCGGGGGGCAATGAGCAGTTCTTC
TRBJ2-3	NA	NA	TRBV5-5	CASSLDSRDTQYF	TGTGCCAGCAGCTTGGACAGCAGAGATACGCAGTATTTT
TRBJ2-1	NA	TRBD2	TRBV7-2	CASSLGFRLAGDEQFF	TGTGCCAGCAGCTTAGGTTTTCGGCTAGCGGGAGATGAGCAGTTCTTC
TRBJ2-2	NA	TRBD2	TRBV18	CASSPAVAGGPAGELFF	TGTGCCAGCTCACCAGCGGTAGCGGGAGGGCCCGCCGGGGAGCTGTTTTTT
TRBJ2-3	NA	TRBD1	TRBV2	CASSESRGITDTQYF	TGTGCCAGCAGTGAATCCAGGGGGATCACAGATACGCAGTATTTT
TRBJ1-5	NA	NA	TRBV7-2	CASSLVGGMPQHF	TGTGCCAGCAGCTTAGTTGGCGGTATGCCCCAGCATTTT
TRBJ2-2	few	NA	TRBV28	CASTPGGYTGELFF	TGTGCCAGCACCCCAGGGGGGTACACCGGGGAGCTGTTTTTT
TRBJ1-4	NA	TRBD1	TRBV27	CASSPQQGRFDEKLFF	TGTGCCAGCAGTCCCCAACAGGGGAGGTTTGATGAAAAACTGTTTTTT
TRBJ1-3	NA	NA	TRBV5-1	CASSLTGSGNTIYF	TGCGCCAGCAGCTTGACAGGCTCTGGAAACACCATATATTTT
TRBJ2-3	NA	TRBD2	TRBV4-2	CASSQELPSGSTTDTQYF	TGTGCCAGCAGCCAAGAATTACCGAGCGGGAGCACGACAGATACGCAGTATTTT
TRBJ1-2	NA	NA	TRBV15	CATSRGITGDYGYTF	TGTGCCACCAGCAGAGGTATAACAGGAGACTATGGCTACACCTTC
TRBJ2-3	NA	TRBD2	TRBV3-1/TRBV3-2	CASSYGYLAGDTQYF	TGTGCCAGCAGCTACGGGTATCTAGCGGGAGATACGCAGTATTTT
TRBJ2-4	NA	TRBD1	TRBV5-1	CASSLAGQGKNIQYF	TGCGCCAGCAGCTTAGCGGGACAGGGAAAAAACATTCAGTACTTC
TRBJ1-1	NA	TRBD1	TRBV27	CASSLSTGVRTEAFF	TGTGCCAGCAGTTTATCGACAGGGGTAAGGACTGAAGCTTTCTTT
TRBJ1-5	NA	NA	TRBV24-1	CATSDPAGGADGNQPQHF	TGTGCCACCAGTGACCCTGCGGGGGGCGCAGACGGCAATCAGCCCCAGCATTTT
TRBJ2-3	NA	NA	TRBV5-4	CASSLRGTDTQYF	TGTGCCAGCAGCTTGAGGGGAACAGATACGCAGTATTTT
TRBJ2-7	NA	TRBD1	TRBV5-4	CASSRDRPYEQYF	TGTGCCAGCAGCCGGGACAGGCCCTACGAGCAGTACTTC